One and the same sample provided the 5 T cell receptor beta chains below, sequenced in a study of long-term antiretroviral therapy in people with HIV. Researchers report immunoSEQ v3.0 was run at survey level. Method: immunoSEQ multiplex PCR; TCRdb's copy keeps in-frame clones and lacks some. The table lists some 16,000 clones, approximately 94% of them singletons. Sequenced material: unsorted PBMCs, taken approximately 6.4 years after starting antiretroviral therapy. The receptors derive from a woman between 45 and 65 years old with HIV.

J is TRBJ2-1 and V is TRBV6-1; no definite D call. Germline V CDR1 and CDR2: MNHNS, SASEGT. V lost 4 bases to trimming and J lost 15 bases, with 16 bases between them. The CDR3 is 12 amino acids. The CDR3 loop is CASSGSLMDAFF. The DNA for the CDR3 is TGTGCCAGCAGTGGGTCCCTAATGGATGCGTTCTTC.

The chain uses TRBV5-5 and TRBJ1-1; D possibly corresponds to TRBD1 (5 bases). This CDR3 is built from 15 residues. Germline lookup yields CDR1 SGHKS and CDR2 YYEKEE (reference sequence). The V end lost 1 base, the J end lost 0 bases, and 10 bases lay between the germline ends. Written as DNA, the CDR3 is TGTGCCAGCAGCTTGTATCAGGGCATGAACACTGAAGCTTTCTTT. Its translation: CASSLYQGMNTEAFF.

The V gene is TRBV19, the J gene TRBJ2-7; D not resolved. CDR3 length: 13 amino acids. The ends were cut back, 3 bases at V and 0 bases at J, with 6 bases in the middle. The germline V gene encodes CDR1 LNHDA and CDR2 SQIVND (reference sequence). As DNA, the CDR3 is TGTGCCAGTAGTATTGGCCGCTCCTACGAGCAGTACTTC. It translates to CASSIGRSYEQYF.

The rearrangement links TRBV6-5 to TRBJ2-1; TRBD1 matches at 7 bases. CDR1 is MNHEY, CDR2 SVGAGI, per germline. The CDR3 spans 12 residues. V lost 10 bases to trimming and J lost 7 bases; unmatched junction nucleotides: 7. CDR3 DNA: TGTGCCACCGGTGGGACAGTGAATGAGCAGTTCTTC. Its translation: CATGGTVNEQFF.

J is TRBJ2-5 and V is TRBV10-3; the D call may be TRBD1 or TRBD2 (5 bases each). V lost 2 bases and J 3 bases, leaving 10 bases between the germline ends. Per germline, CDR1 ENHRY and CDR2 SYGVKD. The CDR3 has 14 amino acids. CDR3 sequence reads: CAISEGGAKETQYF. The CDR3 nucleotides are TGTGCCATCAGTGAGGGGGGAGCCAAAGAGACCCAGTACTTC.